What follows are 10 T cell receptor beta chains derived from one specimen sequenced in a study of shared clonotypes between healthy human individuals. Clones were sequenced by immunoSEQ multiplex PCR, and TCRdb holds only the in-frame ones, with some missing. The table records about 360,000 clones, less than 75% of them present only once. Material for sequencing was memory CD4+ T cells sorted from blood. Subset of the sample: CD45RA-negative fraction. These receptors were obtained from a man aged 25-45 years in good health.

This rearrangement joins TRBV5-1 to TRBJ2-3, with 7 positions matching TRBD2. Trimming cost V 0 bases and J 3 bases; bases outside gene matches: 13. The CDR3 runs to 18 residues. CDR1 is SGHRS, CDR2 YFSETQ, per germline. The chain's CDR3 is CASSLAGPQRDSTDTQYF. In DNA form, the CDR3 reads TGCGCCAGCAGCTTGGCGGGCCCCCAGCGGGACTCGACAGATACGCAGTATTTT.

The V gene is TRBV6-5, the J gene TRBJ2-7, with D possibly TRBD1 on 6 matching bases. The CDR3 runs 13 residues. Trimming left V 7 bases short and J 6 bases short, with 16 bases between. CDR1 is MNHEY, CDR2 SVGAGI, per germline. CDR3 in DNA: TGTGCCAGCACCTCCGGACGAGGGGGCGAGCAGTACTTC. Translating it yields CASTSGRGGEQYF.

This clone was observed once. The CDR3, as DNA: TGTGCCAGCAGCCAAATTCTGGGGAATGAGCAGTTCTTC. It specifies CASSQILGNEQFF. The chain couples TRBV14 to TRBJ2-1; D gene unclear. The CDR3 covers 13 residues. Germline-derived CDR1 and CDR2 are SGHDN and FVKESK. Trimming removed 2 bases at V and 7 bases at J, with 9 bases between.

The chain joins TRBV11-2 to TRBJ2-5, with 9 bases aligning to TRBD2. The CDR3 spans 16 residues. The V gene's germline CDR1 is SGHAT and CDR2 FQNNGV. After removal of 5 bases from V and 5 bases from J, the junction contained 12 bases not matched to a gene. The CDR3 reads CASSPTWGGRVETQYF. CDR3 DNA sequence: TGTGCCAGCAGCCCCACCTGGGGCGGGAGGGTGGAGACCCAGTACTTC. Full variable domain (remainder filled in from reference TRBV11-2 and TRBJ2-5): EAGVAQSPRYKIIEKRQSVAFWCNPISGHATLYWYQQILGQGPKLLIQFQNNGVVDDSQLPKDRFSAERLKGVDSTLKIQPAKLEDSAVYLCASSPTWGGRVETQYFGPGTRLLVL.

The chain carries TRBV10-1 and TRBJ2-5; D remains ambiguous. With 6 bases removed from V and 2 bases from J, the gap between germline ends came to 10 bases. The germline V gene encodes CDR1 WNHNN and CDR2 SYGVQD (reference sequence). The CDR3 runs to 13 residues. The CDR3 reads CASSRTVQETQYF. The CDR3 nucleotides are TGCGCCAGCAGCCGGACGGTTCAAGAGACCCAGTACTTC.

This chain uses TRBV28 with TRBJ2-2, with 7 positions matching TRBD2. Unmatched junction bases numbered 3, after V lost 7 bases and J lost 4 bases. CDR3 length equals 13 residues. The germline CDR1 and CDR2 sequences are MDHEN and SYDVKM. The CDR3 spells CASNSGGTGELFF. CDR3 coding DNA: TGTGCCAGCAATTCGGGGGGCACCGGGGAGCTGTTTTTT. Supplemented by reference TRBV28 and TRBJ2-2, the full variable domain reads DVKVTQSSRYLVKRTGEKVFLECVQDMDHENMFWYRQDPGLGLRLIYFSYDVKMKEKGDIPEGYSVSREKKERFSLILESASTNQTSMYLCASNSGGTGELFFGEGSRLTVL.

V gene TRBV9 combines with J gene TRBJ2-7; unclear D gene. CDR1 is SGDLS, CDR2 YYNGEE, per germline. V was shortened by 0 bases and J by 3 bases, with 16 bases between the two germline ends. This CDR3 has 16 amino acids. DNA for the CDR3: TGTGCCAGCAGCGTAGATCAGGAAGTACGAAGCTACGAGCAGTACTTC. As protein: CASSVDQEVRSYEQYF.

The rearrangement uses TRBV4-3 and TRBJ2-3, with a tentative D call TRBD2 (6 bases). The CDR3 is 17 residues long. Germline-derived CDR1 and CDR2 are LGHNA and YSLEER. Trimming took 4 bases from V and 0 from J, leaving 17 bases between them. CDR3 residues: CASSLELAGTSTDTQYF. For the CDR3, the DNA is TGCGCCAGCAGCCTAGAACTGGCGGGAACGAGCACAGATACGCAGTATTTT.

The gene calls are TRBV2 and TRBJ1-5, with D uncertain. CDR3 length equals 14 residues. Between the trimmed V and J ends, which lost 4 bases and 4 bases, there was a span of 11 bases. The germline V gene encodes CDR1 SNHLY and CDR2 FYNNEI. CDR3 coding DNA: TGTGCCAGCAGTGGAGGGCTAGCAAATCAGCCCCAGCATTTT. It translates to CASSGGLANQPQHF.

The chain couples TRBV5-4 to TRBJ2-1; tentative D call: TRBD1 (6 bases). The CDR3 spans 15 residues. Trimming removed 3 bases at V and 2 bases at J, with 12 bases between. Germline V gene lookup returns CDR1 SGHNT and CDR2 YYREEE (reference sequence). The CDR3 DNA follows: TGTGCCAGCAGCTCCGGGACAACAACCTACAATGAGCAGTTCTTC. Encoded protein: CASSSGTTTYNEQFF.